This TCR beta chain was identified during a study of blood T cell repertoires in COVID-19 (dated by TCRdb to between 2020 and 2021). For the wider study: Collaborator samples came from the United States, Italy and Spain and covered acute and convalescent phases of COVID-19. The prospective study material was composed of cDNA or gDNA derived from T cells, B-cell-depleted T cells, or PBMCs. Deeply sampled blood TCRbeta repertoires from subjects exposed to, actively infected with, or recovered from COVID-19 were included in the dataset. The repertoires were released in a freely available public database meant as a resource for research on the immune response to SARS-CoV-2. Samples came from the ongoing ImmuneRACE study (first 160 participants) plus 1,254 subjects from 6 global collaborators. Nearly every sample came with metadata listing a de-identified subject ID, COVID-19 status, age in years and sex. Where available, HLA class I and class II types were taken from metadata supplied by the sample provider and were not determined by assay-based typing. The paper as a whole reports these results and caveats: Clinical and demographic metadata were provided uncurated, with the amount varying by source and participant.

About this clone itself: This clone's antigen is unknown. An end of the junction does not agree with germline; a read error may underlie this.

TCRbeta CDR3 regions were amplified from genomic DNA using the immunoSEQ Assay, a bias-controlled multiplex PCR. Turning to the authors' computational methods: Within the assay, amplification of reference gene primers was used to estimate how many nucleated cells each sample contained. To quantify the absolute abundance of each unique TCRbeta CDR3 rearrangement, sequence reads were collapsed and filtered. For each sample, productive Simpson clonality was calculated by taking the square root of Simpson's diversity index across productive rearrangements. This is the immuneACCESS table as TCRdb keeps it, with only in-frame sequences that have V and J called. A part of the clones is gone; compared with another copy, unresolved V genes explain less than half, and the rest is unexplained. D and trimming come from the DNA, and the V and J calls and clone size come from that table. The table for this sample lists approximately 310,000 clones; approximately 83% of them were counted only once. The top ten constitute roughly 2.2% of the sample.

From the cysteine through the phenylalanine, the CDR3 covers 14 amino acids. Only CDR3 DNA is held: 42 bases, read in frame from base 1. In the germline V gene, CDR1 corresponds to SGHAT and CDR2 to FQNNGV. Enrolling through a virtual design, the prospective study's participants ranged in age from roughly 18 to 90 years and lived across about two dozen United States geographic areas. In the prospective study, cohorts were assigned on the basis of participant-reported clinical history obtained from a screening survey and a study questionnaire. Recovered participants in ImmuneRACE Cohort 3 were defined by two consecutive negative NP/OP PCR tests, clearance by a healthcare professional, or resolution of symptoms. In the prospective study, whole blood, serum and a nasopharyngeal or oropharyngeal swab were collected from each participant by mobile phlebotomists. Over a 2-month period, participants in the prospective study had the option of providing additional blood draws and questionnaires. Before DNA extraction, prospective study blood samples were shipped either frozen or at room temperature.

This receptor was taken from a man aged 30 to 45 who had recovered from COVID-19. The sequence links TRBV11-2 to TRBJ1-5; TRBD1 matches 8 bases in the middle. Specimen: PBMCs or T cells enriched from blood (not recorded which). The CDR3 protein is CASSLGSGTGSQEF. The DNA reads TGTGCCAGCAGCTTAGGGTCAGGGACAGGCAGCCAAGAATTT.